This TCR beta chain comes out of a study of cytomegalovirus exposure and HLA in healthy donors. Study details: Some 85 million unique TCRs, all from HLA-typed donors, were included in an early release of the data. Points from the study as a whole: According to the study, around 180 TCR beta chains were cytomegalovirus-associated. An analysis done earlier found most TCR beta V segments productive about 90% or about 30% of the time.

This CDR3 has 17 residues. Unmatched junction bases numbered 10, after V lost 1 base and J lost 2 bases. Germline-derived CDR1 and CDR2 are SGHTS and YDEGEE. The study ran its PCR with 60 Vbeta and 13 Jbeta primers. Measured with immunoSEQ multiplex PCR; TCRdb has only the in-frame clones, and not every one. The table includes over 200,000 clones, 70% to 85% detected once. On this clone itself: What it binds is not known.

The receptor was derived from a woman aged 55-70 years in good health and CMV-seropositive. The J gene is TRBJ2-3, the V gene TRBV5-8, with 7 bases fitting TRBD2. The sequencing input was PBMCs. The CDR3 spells CASSLSVTSASTDTQYF. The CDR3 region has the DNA TGTGCCAGCAGCTTGTCCGTCACTAGCGCTTCCACAGATACGCAGTATTTT.